This T cell receptor beta chain originates from a study of blood T cell repertoires in COVID-19. Study background: The study drew acute and convalescent COVID-19 samples from the United States, Italy and Spain. T cells, B-cell-depleted T cells, or PBMCs supplied cDNA or gDNA.

The junction had 10 bases not matched to a gene; V was cut back by 7 bases and J by 2 bases. Looked up from germline, CDR1 is SGHVS and CDR2 is FQNEAQ. The CDR3 spans 15 residues. In the study's own analysis: Estimated nucleated cell counts came from reference gene primer amplification. Profiled with immunoSEQ multiplex PCR; TCRdb holds only in-frame clones, not every one. D and trimming were read from the DNA, whereas the V and J calls and clone size are those reported in that table. The table records fewer than 200,000 clones, 89% of them present only once. This chain joins TRBV7-8 and TRBJ2-7; 8 positions agree with TRBD1. The sample comprised peripheral blood. This clonotype originated in a man between 18 and 35 years old who had recovered from COVID-19. DNA of the CDR3: TGTGCCAGCACCGGTCCCGGGACAGGACCCTACGAGCAGTACTTC. Encoded protein: CASTGPGTGPYEQYF.